Below are 21 T cell receptor beta chains sequenced from a single sample in a study of T-cell reconstitution after alpha-beta-depleted transplantation in children. Unique molecular identifiers were used to barcode this TCRbeta library. MiXCR, applied by TCRdb to the PCR reads, yields one record per CDR3 protein. The data hold just over 950,000 distinct CDR3 sequences, with under 30% observed a single time. The sample here was PBMCs, mostly from graft donor cells, taken 360 days after TCRalphabeta/CD19-depleted stem cell transplant. These receptors all come from a boy in the first two years of life who had a stem cell transplant for SCID, so the T cells may come from the graft donor.

This clonotype was recorded many times. The CDR3 bases are TGCAGCGTTGAGCGCTCGTCCGGGGAGCTGTTTTTT. Translation: CSVERSSGELFF. V usage is TRBV29-1 and J usage is TRBJ2-2; D gene unclear. CDR1 SQVTM and CDR2 ANQGSEA come from the germline V gene. The CDR3 runs 12 residues. The germline V and J ends were trimmed by 3 bases and 6 bases, with 8 bases remaining between them.

The rearrangement links TRBV29-1 to TRBJ2-2, with D hard to call. The germline V and J ends were trimmed by 3 bases and 4 bases, with 9 bases remaining between them. Germline V CDR1 and CDR2: SQVTM, ANQGSEA. The CDR3 loop spans 13 amino acids. The CDR3 sequence: CSVDVGPTGELFF. The CDR3, as DNA: TGCAGCGTTGATGTAGGGCCCACCGGGGAGCTGTTTTTT.

This clonotype showed up just a few times. The chain couples TRBV20-1 to TRBJ2-3; TRBD2 matches 11 bases. Germline V CDR1 and CDR2: DFQATT, SNEGSKA (reference sequence). With V trimmed by 5 bases and J by 2 bases, 12 bases remained unmatched. The CDR3 is made up of 17 amino acids. CDR3 nucleotides: TGCAGTGCTCGGATTATAGCGGGGGGGCGCCTCACAGATACGCAGTATTTT. This gives the protein CSARIIAGGRLTDTQYF.

V gene TRBV29-1 combines with J gene TRBJ2-3; the D call may be TRBD1 or TRBD2 (5 bases each). The CDR3 loop spans 14 amino acids. Germline V gene sequence: CDR1 SQVTM, CDR2 ANQGSEA. V lost 6 bases and J 0 bases, leaving 13 bases between the germline ends. For the CDR3, the DNA is TGCAGCGTGGGTGGGACCCCTAGCACAGATACGCAGTATTTT. Its translation is CSVGGTPSTDTQYF.

This chain uses TRBV12-3 or TRBV12-4 with TRBJ2-1; TRBD2 might be the D (5 bases). The CDR3 runs to 15 residues. Trimming shortened V by 4 bases and J by 2 bases, and 12 bases separated the two germline ends. The CDR3 sequence: CASSSRRTPYNEQFF. The DNA of the CDR3 is TGTGCCAGCAGTTCACGGAGGACCCCCTACAATGAGCAGTTCTTC.

This clonotype occurred once. V usage is TRBV10-3 and J usage is TRBJ2-1, with 7 bases fitting TRBD1. J lost 6 bases, V lost 0 bases, and 11 bases had no gene match. The length of the CDR3 is 17 residues. Germline V gene data show CDR1 as ENHRY and CDR2 as SYGVKD. The CDR3 protein is CAISESRGGGHVNEQFF. Written as DNA, the CDR3 is TGTGCCATCAGTGAGTCACGAGGGGGCGGGCATGTCAATGAGCAGTTCTTC.

This clonotype was detected only a few times. The J gene is TRBJ2-7, the V gene TRBV20-1, with D perhaps TRBD1 or TRBD2 (5 bases each). The CDR3 spans 15 residues. Deletions cut 6 bases from V and 3 bases from J, with 21 bases between. Germline CDR1 and CDR2: DFQATT and SNEGSKA (reference sequence). The chain's CDR3 is CSALYRDGWIYEQYF. CDR3 DNA: TGCAGTGCCCTTTACCGGGACGGATGGATCTACGAGCAGTACTTC.

Ten or more counts support this clonotype. The chain's CDR3 is CASSLPRLYQETQYF. The CDR3 coding sequence is TGTGCCAGCAGCTTGCCACGGCTATACCAAGAGACCCAGTACTTC. The genes are TRBV5-8 and TRBJ2-5; no firm D call. Germline V gene data show CDR1 as SGHTS and CDR2 as YDEGEE. V shed 1 base and J shed 0 bases, with 10 bases lying between them. CDR3 size: 15 residues.

This clonotype was counted only a few times. This chain links TRBV12-3 or TRBV12-4 with TRBJ1-1, with D hard to call. V lost 2 bases and J 8 bases, leaving 15 bases between the germline ends. The length of the CDR3 is 14 residues. Here the CDR3 DNA reads TGTGCCAGCAGTTTAACAAGCCCACACATAGAAGCTTTCTTT. It is translated as CASSLTSPHIEAFF.

In this sample, this clonotype turned up a few times. This chain uses TRBV4-3 with TRBJ1-3; D remains ambiguous. This CDR3 comprises 15 residues. The V gene's germline CDR1 is LGHNA and CDR2 YSLEER. Trimming removed 0 bases from V and 0 bases from J, with 6 bases in between. This chain's CDR3 is CASSQDGNSGNTIYF. The CDR3, as DNA: TGCGCCAGCAGCCAAGATGGTAACTCTGGAAACACCATATATTTT.

The gene calls are TRBV6-5 and TRBJ2-1; possible D gene TRBD1, 6 bases. The CDR3 length is 16 residues. The V end lost 0 bases, the J end lost 5 bases, and 14 bases lay between the germline ends. Germline V gene sequence: CDR1 MNHEY, CDR2 SVGAGI. The CDR3 is CASSYSVGGGHNEQFF. CDR3 DNA: TGTGCCAGCAGTTACTCAGTAGGTGGGGGCCACAATGAGCAGTTCTTC.

The rearrangement joins TRBV5-4 to TRBJ2-2, with D maybe TRBD1 (5 bases). The CDR3 has 15 amino acids. Germline lookup yields CDR1 SGHNT and CDR2 YYREEE (reference sequence). Trimming removed 0 bases at V and 3 bases at J, with 9 bases between. In DNA, the CDR3 is TGTGCCAGCAGCTTGGTGAAGGGGCACACCGGGGAGCTGTTTTTT. It codes for CASSLVKGHTGELFF.

This chain links TRBV5-1 with TRBJ1-2; D not resolved. CDR1 is SGHRS and CDR2 is YFSETQ in the germline V gene. V lost 4 bases, J lost 5 bases, and 15 bases lay in between. CDR3 size: 14 residues. The CDR3 region is CASSLDGSIYGYTF. The CDR3 DNA sequence: TGCGCCAGCAGCCTGGACGGATCAATTTATGGCTACACCTTC.

The rearrangement joins TRBV25-1 to TRBJ1-1; weak D call: TRBD1 (5 bases). From germline, CDR1 is MGHDK and CDR2 SYGVNS. Trimming left V 1 base short and J 2 bases short, with 8 bases between. The CDR3 has 14 amino acids. The CDR3 protein is CASSELGVNTEAFF. The CDR3 DNA reads as TGTGCCAGCAGTGAATTGGGGGTAAACACTGAAGCTTTCTTT.

The CDR3 sequence is CASVPWAGVRDEQYF. In DNA form, the CDR3 reads TGCGCCAGCGTCCCGTGGGCCGGGGTTAGGGACGAGCAGTACTTC. V usage is TRBV5-1 and J usage is TRBJ2-7; tentatively, D is TRBD2 (5 bases). CDR3 size: 15 residues. The V and J ends lost 7 bases and 5 bases respectively, with 22 bases between them. Germline-derived CDR1 and CDR2 are SGHRS and YFSETQ.

This clonotype was observed a handful of times. The rearrangement joins TRBV4-3 to TRBJ2-2, with 8 bases that match TRBD2. Per the germline V gene, CDR1 is LGHNA and CDR2 is YSLEER. CDR3 length: 16 residues. Trimming at V came to 4 bases and at J to 2 bases, leaving 6 bases not matched to a gene. For the CDR3, the DNA is TGCGCCAGCAGCCGTGACAGCGGGGGAAACACCGGGGAGCTGTTTTTT. Its translation is CASSRDSGGNTGELFF.

This clonotype was observed a few times. The chain recombines TRBV10-2 with TRBJ2-1; perhaps TRBD2 as D (6 bases). Trimming shortened V by 8 bases and J by 7 bases, and 9 bases separated the two germline ends. CDR1 WSHSY and CDR2 SAAADI come from the germline V gene. The CDR3 contains 11 residues. The CDR3 protein is CASLGGNEQFF. The CDR3 DNA is TGCGCCAGCTTGGGGGGAAATGAGCAGTTCTTC.

The V and J genes are TRBV28 and TRBJ1-6; the D is unclear. This CDR3 region has 16 residues. Trimming took 6 bases from V and 7 from J, leaving 19 bases between them. Germline values: CDR1 MDHEN, CDR2 SYDVKM. CDR3: CASRLGFGVLNSPLHF. In DNA, the CDR3 is TGTGCCAGCAGACTAGGGTTCGGGGTGCTAAATTCACCCCTCCACTTT.

The chain employs TRBV20-1 and TRBJ2-5; perhaps TRBD1 as D (5 bases). Looked up from germline, CDR1 is DFQATT and CDR2 is SNEGSKA (reference sequence). This CDR3 spans 16 amino acids. Between the trimmed V and J ends, which lost 0 bases and 4 bases, there was a span of 18 bases. The CDR3 coding sequence is TGCAGTGCTAGAGATCGAGGCAGTAAAACAGGAGAGACCCAGTACTTC. This codes for CSARDRGSKTGETQYF.

The J gene is TRBJ1-5, the V gene TRBV6-2 or TRBV6-3; 9 nucleotides line up with TRBD1. CDR1 is MNHEY, CDR2 SVGEGT, per germline. J was trimmed by 4 bases and V by 3 bases; bases with no gene match: 10. The CDR3 extends over 17 amino acids. CDR3 amino acids: CASSYRRDRVPNQPQHF. The CDR3 DNA sequence: TGTGCCAGCAGTTATCGGAGGGACAGGGTTCCTAATCAGCCCCAGCATTTT.

V gene TRBV3-1 combines with J gene TRBJ2-1; D remains ambiguous. CDR1 is LGHDT and CDR2 is YNNKEL in the germline V gene (reference sequence). The CDR3 contains 14 residues. Deletions cut 0 bases from V and 3 bases from J, with 6 bases between. The CDR3, as DNA: TGTGCCAGCAGCCAAGACGACGGCTACAATGAGCAGTTCTTC. Its translation: CASSQDDGYNEQFF.